The 3 T cell receptor beta chains presented below share a single source sample, sequenced in a study of T cells in Graves' hyperthyroidism and ophthalmopathy. TCR beta CDR3 regions were amplified from RNA. The study used the HTBI primer set for a first-round RT-PCR of the TCR CDR3. In TCRdb, the multiplex PCR reads were re-called with MiXCR into one record per CDR3 protein. Of a few hundred thousand distinct CDR3 sequences in the sample, under 25% were seen once. The sample consisted of blood. The receptors stem from a man aged 18 to 30 with Graves' hyperthyroidism.

DNA for the CDR3: TGTGCCATCAGCACCCTGACTAGCGGGAGCCTGTCGGGCTCCTACGAGCAGTACTTC. It is translated as CAISTLTSGSLSGSYEQYF. The rearrangement uses TRBV10-3 and TRBJ2-7; 12 nucleotides line up with TRBD2. CDR1 and CDR2 (germline): ENHRY, SYGVKD. Trimming cost V 6 bases and J 0 bases; bases outside gene matches: 15. This CDR3 is built from 19 residues.

The rearrangement links TRBV11-2 to TRBJ1-5; the D is unclear. V shed 4 bases and J shed 4 bases, with 14 bases lying between them. CDR3 length equals 15 residues. Germline V gives CDR1 SGHAT, CDR2 FQNNGV. In DNA form, the CDR3 reads TGTGCCAGCAGCTCCAACCGGGATTTGAATCAGCCCCAGCATTTT. This sequence encodes CASSSNRDLNQPQHF. Full variable domain (remainder filled in from reference TRBV11-2 and TRBJ1-5): EAGVAQSPRYKIIEKRQSVAFWCNPISGHATLYWYQQILGQGPKLLIQFQNNGVVDDSQLPKDRFSAERLKGVDSTLKIQPAKLEDSAVYLCASSSNRDLNQPQHFGDGTRLSIL.

This clonotype was counted between two and nine times. The CDR3 DNA sequence: TGTGCCAGCGCGGGGCCTAACTACGAGCAGTACTTC. It specifies CASAGPNYEQYF. The chain combines TRBV13 with TRBJ2-7; D perhaps matches TRBD2 (6 bases). This CDR3 comprises 12 residues. The ends were cut back, 8 bases at V and 3 bases at J, with 11 bases in the middle. From germline, CDR1 is PRHDT and CDR2 FYEKMQ (reference sequence).